These 2 T cell receptor beta chains were sequenced from one sample in a study of T cell changes during pregnancy in multiple sclerosis. Sequenced by immunoSEQ multiplex PCR; TCRdb stores in-frame clones only, minus some. The sample holds 30,000 to 35,000 clones, just over 90% seen once. Sequences were derived from CD8+ T cells from peripheral blood mononuclear cells, sampled in the first trimester of pregnancy. The receptor source for this set is a female donor with multiple sclerosis, enrolled in a pregnancy study.

The chain couples TRBV27 to TRBJ1-1; 7 bases fit TRBD1. V gave up 5 bases and J gave up 5 bases; unmatched junction bases: 5. CDR1 and CDR2 from the germline V gene are MNHEY and SMNVEV (reference sequence). This CDR3 contains 13 residues. The chain's CDR3 is CASSVDRATEAFF. DNA of the CDR3: TGTGCCAGCAGTGTAGACAGGGCTACTGAAGCTTTCTTT.

This clone has just one count. This chain joins TRBV27 and TRBJ2-1; 7 positions agree with TRBD2. V trimming: 5 bases; J trimming: 1 base; junction bases outside the gene matches: 11. The CDR3 length is 17 residues. Germline values: CDR1 MNHEY, CDR2 SMNVEV (reference sequence). The CDR3 bases are TGTGCCAGCAGTCTAGAGGGCGGGAGTTGGTCCTACAATGAGCAGTTCTTC. Protein product: CASSLEGGSWSYNEQFF.